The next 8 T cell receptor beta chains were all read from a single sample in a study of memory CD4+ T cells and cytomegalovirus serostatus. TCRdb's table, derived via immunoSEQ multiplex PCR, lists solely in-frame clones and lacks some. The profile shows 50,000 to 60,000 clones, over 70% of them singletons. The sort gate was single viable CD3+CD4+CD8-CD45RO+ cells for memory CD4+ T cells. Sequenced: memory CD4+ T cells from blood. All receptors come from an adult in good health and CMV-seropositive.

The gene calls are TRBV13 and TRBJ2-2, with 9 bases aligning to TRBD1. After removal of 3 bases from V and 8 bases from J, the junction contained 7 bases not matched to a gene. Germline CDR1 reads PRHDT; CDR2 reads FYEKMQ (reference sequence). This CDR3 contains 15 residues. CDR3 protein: CASSFQTGGLGELFF. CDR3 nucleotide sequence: TGTGCCAGCAGCTTTCAAACAGGGGGCTTAGGGGAGCTGTTTTTT.

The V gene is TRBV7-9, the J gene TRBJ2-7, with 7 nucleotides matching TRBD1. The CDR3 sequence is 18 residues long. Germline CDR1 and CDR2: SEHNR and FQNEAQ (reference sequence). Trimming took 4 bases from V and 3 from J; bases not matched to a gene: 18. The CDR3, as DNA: TGTGCCAGCAGCTCCCATGACAGGGTCGGGAAACTTTTCTACGAGCAGTACTTC. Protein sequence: CASSSHDRVGKLFYEQYF. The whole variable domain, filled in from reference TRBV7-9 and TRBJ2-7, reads DTGVSQNPRHKITKRGQNVTFRCDPISEHNRLYWYRQTLGQGPEFLTYFQNEAQLEKSRLLSDRFSAERPKGSFSTLEIQRTEQGDSAMYLCASSSHDRVGKLFYEQYFGPGTRLTVT.

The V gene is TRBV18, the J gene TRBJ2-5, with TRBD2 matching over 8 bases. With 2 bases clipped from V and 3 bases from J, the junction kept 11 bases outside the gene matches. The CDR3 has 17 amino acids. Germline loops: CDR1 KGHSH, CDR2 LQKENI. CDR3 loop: CASSPRNSGEPKETQYF. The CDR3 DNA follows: TGTGCCAGCTCACCAAGGAATAGCGGGGAACCGAAAGAGACCCAGTACTTC. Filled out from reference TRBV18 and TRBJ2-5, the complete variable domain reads NAGVMQNPRHLVRRRGQEARLRCSPMKGHSHVYWYRQLPEEGLKFMVYLQKENIIDESGMPKERFSAEFPKEGPSILRIQQVVRGDSAAYFCASSPRNSGEPKETQYFGPGTRLLVL.

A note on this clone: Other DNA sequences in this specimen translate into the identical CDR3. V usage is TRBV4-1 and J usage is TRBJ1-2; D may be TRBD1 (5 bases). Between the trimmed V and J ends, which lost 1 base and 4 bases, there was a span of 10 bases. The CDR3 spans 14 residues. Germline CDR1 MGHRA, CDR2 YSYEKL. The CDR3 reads CASSQVGHSYGYTF. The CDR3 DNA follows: TGCGCCAGCAGCCAAGTGGGGCATTCCTATGGCTACACCTTC.

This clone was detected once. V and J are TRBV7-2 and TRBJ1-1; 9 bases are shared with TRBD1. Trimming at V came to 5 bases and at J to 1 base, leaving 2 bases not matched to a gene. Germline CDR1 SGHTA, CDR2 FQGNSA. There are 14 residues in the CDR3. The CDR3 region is CASSRQGGNTEAFF. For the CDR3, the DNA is TGTGCCAGCAGCCGACAGGGGGGGAACACTGAAGCTTTCTTT.

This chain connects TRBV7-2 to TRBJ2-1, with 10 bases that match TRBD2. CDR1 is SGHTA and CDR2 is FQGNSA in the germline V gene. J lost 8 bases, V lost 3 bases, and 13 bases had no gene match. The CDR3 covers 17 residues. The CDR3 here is CASSFLLASGRIDEQFF. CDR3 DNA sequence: TGTGCCAGCAGCTTCCTATTGGCTAGCGGGAGAATCGATGAGCAGTTCTTC.

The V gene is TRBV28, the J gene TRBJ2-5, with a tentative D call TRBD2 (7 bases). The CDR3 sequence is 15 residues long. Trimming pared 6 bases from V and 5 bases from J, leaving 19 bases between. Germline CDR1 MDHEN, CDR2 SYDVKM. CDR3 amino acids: CASSHVVRGGETQYF. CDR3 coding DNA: TGTGCCAGCAGCCACGTCGTGAGGGGGGGGGAGACCCAGTACTTC.

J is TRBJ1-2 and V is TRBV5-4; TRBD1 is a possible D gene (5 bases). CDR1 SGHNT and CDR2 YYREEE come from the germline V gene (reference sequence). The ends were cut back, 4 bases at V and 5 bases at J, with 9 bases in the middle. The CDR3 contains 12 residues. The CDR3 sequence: CASSTGEYGYTF. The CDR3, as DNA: TGTGCCAGCAGCACGGGGGAGTATGGCTACACCTTC.